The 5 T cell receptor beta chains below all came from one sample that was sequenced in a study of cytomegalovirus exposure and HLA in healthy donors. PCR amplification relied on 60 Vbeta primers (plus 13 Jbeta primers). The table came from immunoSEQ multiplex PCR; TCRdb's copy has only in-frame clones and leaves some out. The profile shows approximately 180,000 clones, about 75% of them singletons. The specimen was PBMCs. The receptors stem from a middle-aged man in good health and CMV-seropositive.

The CDR3 reads CASSLSAETQYF. The CDR3 nucleotides read TGTGCCAGCAGTTTATCAGCGGAGACCCAGTACTTC. J is TRBJ2-5 and V is TRBV28, with D unclear. V lost 1 base and J lost 5, with 5 bases in between. CDR1 and CDR2 from the germline V gene are MDHEN and SYDVKM. The CDR3 loop spans 12 amino acids.

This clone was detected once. The CDR3 sequence is CASSLGRGGCTEAFF. The CDR3 bases are TGTGCCAGCAGCTTAGGTCGGGGAGGGTGCACTGAAGCTTTCTTT. The chain carries TRBV7-2 and TRBJ1-1; D ambiguous. Trimming cost V 1 base and J 4 bases, with 13 bases left between them. Germline CDR1 SGHTA, CDR2 FQGNSA. CDR3 size: 15 residues.

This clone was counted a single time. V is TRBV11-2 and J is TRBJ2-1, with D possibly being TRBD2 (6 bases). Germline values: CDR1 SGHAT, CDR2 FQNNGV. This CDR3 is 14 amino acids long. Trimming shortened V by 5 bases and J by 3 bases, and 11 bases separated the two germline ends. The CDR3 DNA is TGTGCCAGCAGCCCACCCGGGGGCTACAATGAGCAGTTCTTC. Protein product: CASSPPGGYNEQFF. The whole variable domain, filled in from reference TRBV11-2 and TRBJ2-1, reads EAGVAQSPRYKIIEKRQSVAFWCNPISGHATLYWYQQILGQGPKLLIQFQNNGVVDDSQLPKDRFSAERLKGVDSTLKIQPAKLEDSAVYLCASSPPGGYNEQFFGPGTRLTVL.

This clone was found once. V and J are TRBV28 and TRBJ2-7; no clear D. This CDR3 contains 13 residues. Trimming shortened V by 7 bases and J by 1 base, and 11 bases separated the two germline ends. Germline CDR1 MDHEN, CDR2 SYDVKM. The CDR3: CASTDIYSYEQYF. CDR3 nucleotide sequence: TGTGCCAGCACCGACATATATTCCTACGAGCAGTACTTC.

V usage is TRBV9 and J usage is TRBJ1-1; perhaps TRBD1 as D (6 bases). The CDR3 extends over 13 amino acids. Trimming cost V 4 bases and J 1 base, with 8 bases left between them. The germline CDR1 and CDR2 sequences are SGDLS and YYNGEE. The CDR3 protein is CASSQGSNTEAFF. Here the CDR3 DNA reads TGTGCCAGCAGCCAGGGGTCGAACACTGAAGCTTTCTTT. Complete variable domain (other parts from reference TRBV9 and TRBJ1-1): DSGVTQTPKHLITATGQRVTLRCSPRSGDLSVYWYQQSLDQGLQFLIQYYNGEERAKGNILERFSAQQFPDLHSELNLSSLELGDSALYFCASSQGSNTEAFFGQGTRLTVV.